This entry is about one TCR beta chain. Its matching antigen is unknown. CDR1 and CDR2 (germline): GTSNPN, SVGIG (reference sequence). The length of the CDR3 is 15 residues. V lost 2 bases and J lost 6, with 17 bases in between. This sample was included in a study of cytomegalovirus exposure and HLA in healthy donors. General study findings and limits: A prior analysis recorded that most TCR beta V segments were productive about 87% or about 30% of the time. Fewer N-insertions (relative to the approximately 670-donor mean) were reportedly seen in an Asian-associated ancestry cluster in a later analysis. A later analysis linked a missense variant in DCLRE1C to the trimming of TCR beta V and J genes.

Primers: 60 Vbeta forward and 13 Jbeta reverse. Only in-frame clones appear in the TCRdb table, and some are missing; sequencing was by immunoSEQ multiplex PCR. The sample consists of 140,000 to 150,000 clones, over 75% of them appearing once. The chain employs TRBV30 and TRBJ1-5; maybe TRBD1 (6 bases). The sample taken for sequencing was PBMCs. This sequence was found in a woman between 25 and 40 years old in good health and CMV-seronegative. The CDR3 sequence: CAWSSGQTSAQPQHF. The DNA of the CDR3 is TGTGCCTGGAGTTCCGGACAGACCTCTGCTCAGCCCCAGCATTTT.